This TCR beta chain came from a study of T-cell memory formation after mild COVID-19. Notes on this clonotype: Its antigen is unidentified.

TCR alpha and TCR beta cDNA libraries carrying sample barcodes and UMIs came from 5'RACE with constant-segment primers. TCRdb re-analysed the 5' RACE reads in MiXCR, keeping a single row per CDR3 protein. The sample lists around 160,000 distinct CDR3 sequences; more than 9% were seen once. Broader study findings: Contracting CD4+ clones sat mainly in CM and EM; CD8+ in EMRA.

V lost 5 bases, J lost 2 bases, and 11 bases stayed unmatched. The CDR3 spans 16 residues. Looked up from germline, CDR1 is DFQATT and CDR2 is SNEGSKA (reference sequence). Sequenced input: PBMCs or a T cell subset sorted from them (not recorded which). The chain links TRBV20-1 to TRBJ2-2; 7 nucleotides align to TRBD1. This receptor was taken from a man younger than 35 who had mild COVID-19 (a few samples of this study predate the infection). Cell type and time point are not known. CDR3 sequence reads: CSAPLPTGTNTGELFF. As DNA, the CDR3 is TGCAGTGCTCCCCTCCCGACAGGGACAAACACCGGGGAGCTGTTTTTT.